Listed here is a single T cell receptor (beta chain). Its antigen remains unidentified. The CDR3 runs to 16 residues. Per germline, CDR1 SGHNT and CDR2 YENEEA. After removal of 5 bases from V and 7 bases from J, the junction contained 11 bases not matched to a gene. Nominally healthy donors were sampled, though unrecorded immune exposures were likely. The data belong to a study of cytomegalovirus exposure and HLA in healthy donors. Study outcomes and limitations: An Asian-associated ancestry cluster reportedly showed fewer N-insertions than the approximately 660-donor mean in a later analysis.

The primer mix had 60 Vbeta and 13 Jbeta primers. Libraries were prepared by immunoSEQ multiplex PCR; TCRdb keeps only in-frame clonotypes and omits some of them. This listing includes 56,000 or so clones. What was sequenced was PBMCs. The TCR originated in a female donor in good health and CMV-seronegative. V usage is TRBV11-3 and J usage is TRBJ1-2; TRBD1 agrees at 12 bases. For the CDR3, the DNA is TGTGCCAGCAGCCCTTTCCCGGGACAGGGGGCTCTTGGCTACACCTTC. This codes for CASSPFPGQGALGYTF. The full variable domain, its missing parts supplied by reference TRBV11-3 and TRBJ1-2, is EAGVVQSPRYKIIEKKQPVAFWCNPISGHNTLYWYLQNLGQGPELLIRYENEEAVDDSQLPKDRFSAERLKGVDSTLKIQPAELGDSAVYLCASSPFPGQGALGYTFGSGTRLTVV.